This T cell receptor beta chain came from a study of CD8 T cells in Susac syndrome. The multiple sclerosis controls, all treatment-naive patients, had relapsing-remitting disease that was stable or active. V dropped 4 bases and J dropped 2 bases, with 16 bases sitting between them. Germline CDR1 MGHRA, CDR2 YSYEKL. This CDR3 spans 16 amino acids. Random hexamers were used to reverse transcribe about 0.45 to 1 ug of RNA. Across 54 Vbeta and 13 Jbeta, immunoSEQ multiplex PCR amplified TCR beta CDR3. TCRdb analysed the immunoSEQ multiplex PCR reads with MiXCR anew, one entry per CDR3 protein. The sample includes 150,000 to 160,000 distinct CDR3 sequences, 95% to 96% of them seen just once.

This clonotype originated in a human donor with multiple sclerosis. The specimen sequenced was CD8+ T cells from PBMCs. This sequence joins TRBV4-1 and TRBJ2-3, with D maybe TRBD2 (6 bases). The CDR3 spells CASSLVGGYYTDTQYF. For the CDR3, the DNA is TGCGCCAGCAGCCTCGTGGGGGGATACTACACAGATACGCAGTATTTT.